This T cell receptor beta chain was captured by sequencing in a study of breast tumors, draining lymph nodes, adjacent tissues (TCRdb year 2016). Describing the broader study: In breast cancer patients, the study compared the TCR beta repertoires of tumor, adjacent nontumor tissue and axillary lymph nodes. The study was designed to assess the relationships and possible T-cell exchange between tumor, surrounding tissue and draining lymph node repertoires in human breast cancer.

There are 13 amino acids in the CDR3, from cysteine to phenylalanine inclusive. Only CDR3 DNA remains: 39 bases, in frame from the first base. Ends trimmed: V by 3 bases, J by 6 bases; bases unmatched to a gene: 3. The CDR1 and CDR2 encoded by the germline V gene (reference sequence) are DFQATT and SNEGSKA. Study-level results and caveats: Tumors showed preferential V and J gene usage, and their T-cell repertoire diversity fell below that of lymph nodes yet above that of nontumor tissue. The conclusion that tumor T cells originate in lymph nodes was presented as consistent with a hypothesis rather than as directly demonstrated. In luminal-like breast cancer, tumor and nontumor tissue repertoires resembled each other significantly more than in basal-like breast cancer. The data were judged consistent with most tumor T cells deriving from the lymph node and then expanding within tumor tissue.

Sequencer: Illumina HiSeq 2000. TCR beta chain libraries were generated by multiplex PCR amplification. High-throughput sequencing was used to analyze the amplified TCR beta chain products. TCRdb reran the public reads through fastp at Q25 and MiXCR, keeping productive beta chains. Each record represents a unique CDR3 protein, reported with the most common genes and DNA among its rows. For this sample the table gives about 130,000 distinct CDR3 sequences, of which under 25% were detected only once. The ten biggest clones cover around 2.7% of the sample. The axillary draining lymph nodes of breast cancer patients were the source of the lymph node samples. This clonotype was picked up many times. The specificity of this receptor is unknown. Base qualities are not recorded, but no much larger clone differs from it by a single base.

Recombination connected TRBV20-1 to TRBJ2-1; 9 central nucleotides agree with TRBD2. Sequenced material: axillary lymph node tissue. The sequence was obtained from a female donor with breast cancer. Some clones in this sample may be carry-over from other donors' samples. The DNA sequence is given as TGCAGTGCTAGCGGGACTAGCATCAATGAGCAGTTCTTC. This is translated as CSASGTSINEQFF.